One sample yielded the 22 T cell receptor beta chains listed below, sequenced in a study of T-cell reconstitution after alpha-beta-depleted transplantation in children. The library targeted TCRbeta and was prepared with unique molecular identifiers. TCRdb used MiXCR to reprocess the PCR reads, holding one entry per CDR3 protein. This sample has about 27,000 distinct CDR3 sequences; about 5.8% occur once, and the top ten carry roughly 7%. Sequencing was performed on PBMCs, mostly from graft donor cells, taken 180 days after TCRalphabeta/CD19-depleted stem cell transplant. The receptor set was obtained from a male patient between 5 and 17 years old who had a stem cell transplant for acute myeloid leukemia, so the T cells may come from the graft donor.

This clonotype has a count of ten or more. The chain is built from TRBV6-2 or TRBV6-3 and TRBJ2-7; D may correspond to TRBD1 or TRBD2 (6 bases each). The CDR3 is 12 amino acids. From germline, CDR1 is MNHEY and CDR2 SVGEGT. The ends were cut back, 10 bases at V and 5 bases at J, with 15 bases in the middle. CDR3 sequence (DNA): TGTGCCAATTCGCCGGGGGCCCACGAGCAGTACTTC. Residues: CANSPGAHEQYF.

Ten or more counts support this clonotype. The chain is built from TRBV10-3 and TRBJ2-1; 7 positions match TRBD1. The germline gives CDR1 ENHRY, CDR2 SYGVKD. V was pared by 7 bases and J by 3 bases, with 9 bases of the junction left unmatched. The CDR3 is 15 residues long. The CDR3, as DNA: TGTGCCATCAATACTGACAGGGCTTTCTACAATGAGCAGTTCTTC. Amino acid sequence: CAINTDRAFYNEQFF.

This clonotype was counted at least ten times. This rearrangement joins TRBV7-8 to TRBJ2-3, with 12 bases that match TRBD2. Germline V gene data show CDR1 as SGHVS and CDR2 as FQNEAQ. This CDR3 is 16 amino acids long. The V gene end was trimmed by 4 bases and the J gene end by 11 bases; junction bases not matched to a gene: 13. The CDR3, as DNA: TGTGCCAGCAGCTCGGCGACTAGCGGGAGCTTAGTTGGGCAGTATTTT. It is translated as CASSSATSGSLVGQYF.

This clonotype was seen many times. The genes are TRBV19 and TRBJ2-1; D ambiguous. With 8 bases removed from V and 0 bases from J, the gap between germline ends came to 11 bases. Germline CDR1 and CDR2: LNHDA and SQIVND (reference sequence). This CDR3 has 14 residues. CDR3 in DNA: TGTGCCAGTGGAGTACAAGACTCCTACAATGAGCAGTTCTTC. Protein: CASGVQDSYNEQFF.

This clonotype has ten or more counts. The chain uses TRBV30 and TRBJ1-1; tentative D call: TRBD1 (6 bases). Trimming removed 3 bases at V and 3 bases at J, with 17 bases between. CDR3 length: 15 amino acids. Per germline, CDR1 GTSNPN and CDR2 SVGIG (reference sequence). The DNA of the CDR3 is TGTGCCTGGAGCTCTTGGGGGGGGCTGGACACTGAAGCTTTCTTT. It translates to CAWSSWGGLDTEAFF.

This clonotype has ten or more counts. DNA for the CDR3: TGTGCCAGCAGCCAACCGGGAGCACGAGGGTCCTACAATGAGCAGTTCTTC. Translating gives CASSQPGARGSYNEQFF. This rearrangement joins TRBV11-1 to TRBJ2-1; a weak D match, TRBD2 (6 bases). V gave up 5 bases and J gave up 1 base, with 18 bases separating them. The CDR3 spans 17 residues. CDR1 and CDR2 from the germline V gene are SGHAT and FQDESV (reference sequence).

This clonotype showed up many times. The chain recombines TRBV5-5 with TRBJ2-6; D may be TRBD1 (6 bases). The germline V gene encodes CDR1 SGHKS and CDR2 YYEKEE (reference sequence). Trimming removed 0 bases at V and 3 bases at J, with 10 bases between. The CDR3 has 16 residues. The CDR3 loop reads CASSLAPGDGANVLTF. CDR3 nucleotides: TGTGCCAGCAGCTTGGCCCCAGGGGATGGGGCCAACGTCCTGACTTTC.

There are a few counts of this clonotype. The rearrangement links TRBV9 to TRBJ1-3; perhaps TRBD1 as D (6 bases). V gave up 3 bases and J gave up 2 bases, with 12 bases separating them. This CDR3 contains 15 residues. Germline V gene sequence: CDR1 SGDLS, CDR2 YYNGEE. CDR3 sequence (DNA): TGTGCCAGCAGCGCTCCAGGGGCTCCTGGAAACACCATATATTTT. This encodes CASSAPGAPGNTIYF.

This clonotype was recorded many times. The V gene is TRBV4-2, the J gene TRBJ1-4; D call uncertain. Trimming took 7 bases from V and 0 from J, leaving 12 bases between them. From germline, CDR1 is LGHNA and CDR2 YNFKEQ. CDR3 length: 15 residues. CDR3 residues: CASTPGRATNEKLFF. The CDR3 region has the DNA TGTGCCAGCACCCCGGGCAGAGCAACTAATGAAAAACTGTTTTTT.

This clonotype was seen at least ten times. The genes are TRBV5-1 and TRBJ2-5; D ambiguous. Deletions cut 1 base from V and 2 bases from J, with 9 bases between. The CDR3 spans 14 residues. Germline CDR1 reads SGHRS; CDR2 reads YFSETQ. The CDR3 loop is CASSLQEGQETQYF. The CDR3, as DNA: TGCGCCAGCAGCTTGCAGGAAGGACAAGAGACCCAGTACTTC.

The sample holds many counts of this clonotype. The chain uses TRBV29-1 and TRBJ2-7, with 11 bases aligning to TRBD1. CDR3 length: 15 amino acids. The germline V gene has CDR1 SQVTM and CDR2 ANQGSEA. V was clipped by 6 bases and J by 2 bases; unmatched bases: 9. The CDR3 bases are TGCAGCGTGGATGTCCGGGACAGGGGGACCTACGAGCAGTACTTC. Translated: CSVDVRDRGTYEQYF.

This clonotype was recorded at least ten times. CDR3 in DNA: TGTGCCAGCCCCCAGGGCTTTAATGAAAAACTGTTTTTT. It encodes CASPQGFNEKLFF. The chain joins TRBV7-6 to TRBJ1-4; D is perhaps TRBD1 (5 bases). Trimming cost V 8 bases and J 4 bases, with 11 bases left between them. Germline-derived CDR1 and CDR2 are SGHVS and FNYEAQ. This CDR3 is built from 13 residues.

This clonotype was seen many times. The chain is built from TRBV24-1 and TRBJ2-3; a possible D gene is TRBD1 (6 bases). The germline V and J ends were trimmed by 11 bases and 3 bases, with 29 bases remaining between them. Germline V gene sequence: CDR1 KGHDR, CDR2 SFDVKD. There are 18 residues in the CDR3. In DNA form, the CDR3 reads TGTGCCAGCACAGGGAGATTGTTGGGCTCCGAGAGGACAGATACGCAGTATTTT. Amino acids: CASTGRLLGSERTDTQYF.

By share of the sample, this clonotype is large. The gene calls are TRBV27 and TRBJ2-7; D is uncertain. The germline gives CDR1 MNHEY, CDR2 SMNVEV (reference sequence). V shed 6 bases and J shed 0 bases, with 9 bases lying between them. The CDR3 loop spans 13 amino acids. CDR3 protein: CASRGSSSYEQYF. In DNA form, the CDR3 reads TGTGCCAGCAGAGGTTCCAGCTCCTACGAGCAGTACTTC.

This clonotype was recorded at least ten times. The V gene is TRBV4-2, the J gene TRBJ1-3; 9 nucleotides match TRBD1. Per the germline V gene, CDR1 is LGHNA and CDR2 is YNFKEQ. This CDR3 has 16 amino acids. V trimming: 5 bases; J trimming: 2 bases; junction bases outside the gene matches: 7. As DNA, the CDR3 is TGTGCCAGCAGCGGACAGGGGAGGTTAGCTGGAAACACCATATATTTT. It codes for CASSGQGRLAGNTIYF.

This clonotype is termed medium-sized (0.01 to 0.1%). The chain links TRBV20-1 to TRBJ2-1; no clear D gene. Trimming removed 5 bases at V and 4 bases at J, with 15 bases between. Germline loops: CDR1 DFQATT, CDR2 SNEGSKA (reference sequence). The CDR3 has 14 residues. The CDR3 coding sequence is TGCAGTGCTGGTGGACCCTCAAGGTACAATGAGCAGTTCTTC. Translating gives CSAGGPSRYNEQFF.

This clonotype occurred many times. The rearrangement joins TRBV6-1 to TRBJ2-2; a possible D gene is TRBD1 (6 bases). The CDR3 is 14 residues long. Deletions cut 4 bases from V and 4 bases from J, with 10 bases between. Germline V gene sequence: CDR1 MNHNS, CDR2 SASEGT. Here the CDR3 DNA reads TGTGCCAGCAGTGCGGACAGACTCACCGGGGAGCTGTTTTTT. Protein product: CASSADRLTGELFF.

This clonotype was counted ten times or more. The V and J genes are TRBV5-1 and TRBJ2-3; perhaps TRBD2 as D (6 bases). V was shortened by 0 bases and J by 0 bases, with 8 bases between the two germline ends. This CDR3 spans 15 amino acids. Germline CDR1 and CDR2: SGHRS and YFSETQ. CDR3 in DNA: TGCGCCAGCAGCTTGGAACTAGCTAGCACAGATACGCAGTATTTT. This encodes CASSLELASTDTQYF.

This clonotype has at least ten counts. This chain uses TRBV5-1 with TRBJ2-1; TRBD2 might be the D (6 bases). Germline V CDR1 and CDR2: SGHRS, YFSETQ. V shed 4 bases and J shed 8 bases, with 19 bases lying between them. The CDR3 runs 15 residues. The CDR3 here is CASSLDGTRTDEQFF. The CDR3 DNA sequence: TGCGCCAGCAGCCTTGACGGGACTCGCACCGATGAGCAGTTCTTC.

In its sample, this clonotype ranks as medium-sized (0.01 to 0.1%). The gene calls are TRBV11-2 and TRBJ2-1, with no clear D. Germline V gene sequence: CDR1 SGHAT, CDR2 FQNNGV. The CDR3 consists of 16 residues. Trimming took 4 bases from V and 0 from J, leaving 13 bases between them. CDR3 sequence reads: CASSSPAPSSYNEQFF. CDR3 bases: TGTGCCAGCAGCTCCCCCGCCCCGAGCTCCTACAATGAGCAGTTCTTC.

This clonotype showed up many times. The chain recombines TRBV5-1 with TRBJ1-3; TRBD1 might be the D (5 bases). Germline lookup yields CDR1 SGHRS and CDR2 YFSETQ. The CDR3 has 16 amino acids. Trimming removed 2 bases from V and 0 bases from J, with 12 bases in between. CDR3 sequence reads: CASSFSGGSSGNTIYF. Written as DNA, the CDR3 is TGCGCCAGCAGCTTCTCGGGGGGAAGCTCTGGAAACACCATATATTTT.

This clonotype occurred many times. CDR3 bases: TGCGCCAGCAGCTTGGCTCGGGGGGCCAGGGAGCTGTTTTTT. Translation gives CASSLARGARELFF. The rearrangement links TRBV5-1 to TRBJ2-2; D may be TRBD2 (7 bases). Germline assignment: CDR1 SGHRS and CDR2 YFSETQ. The CDR3 extends over 14 amino acids. V was shortened by 0 bases and J by 9 bases, with 12 bases between the two germline ends.